The 23 T cell receptor beta chains below all came from one sample that was sequenced in a study of cytomegalovirus exposure and HLA in healthy donors. Using immunoSEQ multiplex PCR, the repertoire was profiled, and TCRdb retains in-frame clones only, with some absent. This table holds 70,000 or so clones, about 93% found once. Material for sequencing was PBMCs. Receptors originate from a woman aged 18-29 years in good health and CMV-seropositive.

The chain uses TRBV9 and TRBJ2-7; the D gene is possibly TRBD2 (6 bases). Trimming cost V 0 bases and J 1 base, with 8 bases left between them. CDR3 length equals 14 residues. CDR1 and CDR2 from the germline V gene are SGDLS and YYNGEE. CDR3 in DNA: TGTGCCAGCAGCGTAGGGGCGGGGTCCTACGAGCAGTACTTC. Protein: CASSVGAGSYEQYF.

The chain has TRBV5-8 and TRBJ1-1; no firm D call. Deletions cut 6 bases from V and 4 bases from J, with 7 bases between. CDR1 is SGHTS and CDR2 is YDEGEE in the germline V gene. The CDR3 spans 11 residues. The CDR3, as DNA: TGTGCCAGCATCGAGGGCACTGAAGCTTTCTTT. It encodes CASIEGTEAFF.

The chain is built from TRBV4-2 and TRBJ2-3, with 10 bases fitting TRBD1. The CDR3 has 19 residues. Germline CDR1 LGHNA, CDR2 YNFKEQ. V lost 2 bases and J lost 1; bases outside the gene matches: 12. CDR3 DNA: TGTGCCAGCAGCCAACTTCCACCCGGGACAGGGGTAGGCACAGATACGCAGTATTTT. It codes for CASSQLPPGTGVGTDTQYF.

This clone was seen a single time. The V gene is TRBV4-1, the J gene TRBJ1-2; the match to TRBD1 covers 8 bases. Looked up from germline, CDR1 is MGHRA and CDR2 is YSYEKL. Germline trimming cut 2 bases from V and 5 bases from J; bases unmatched to any gene: 7. The CDR3 loop spans 15 amino acids. The CDR3 nucleotides are TGCGCCAGCAGCCAACCGGGACAGGATGTGTATGGCTACACCTTC. Its translation: CASSQPGQDVYGYTF.

The chain couples TRBV28 to TRBJ2-3, with 11 bases that match TRBD2. In germline, CDR1 is MDHEN, CDR2 SYDVKM. V shed 5 bases, J shed 1 base, and the junction held 11 bases outside the gene matches. This CDR3 is 18 amino acids long. CDR3 coding DNA: TGTGCCAGCAGTATGGGGACTAGCGGATTTGAGGGCACAGATACGCAGTATTTT. It encodes CASSMGTSGFEGTDTQYF. The variable domain in full, with the rest retrieved from reference TRBV28 and TRBJ2-3, is DVKVTQSSRYLVKRTGEKVFLECVQDMDHENMFWYRQDPGLGLRLIYFSYDVKMKEKGDIPEGYSVSREKKERFSLILESASTNQTSMYLCASSMGTSGFEGTDTQYFGPGTRLTVL.

The chain uses TRBV5-1 and TRBJ1-1; D unclear. V dropped 3 bases and J dropped 1 base, with 16 bases sitting between them. This CDR3 contains 16 residues. Germline loops: CDR1 SGHRS, CDR2 YFSETQ. Written as DNA, the CDR3 is TGCGCCAGCAGCTCAGTGGGCCCTTATAAGAACACTGAAGCTTTCTTT. It codes for CASSSVGPYKNTEAFF. The whole variable domain, filled in from reference TRBV5-1 and TRBJ1-1, reads KAGVTQTPRYLIKTRGQQVTLSCSPISGHRSVSWYQQTPGQGLQFLFEYFSETQRNKGNFPGRFSGRQFSNSRSEMNVSTLELGDSALYLCASSSVGPYKNTEAFFGQGTRLTVV.

The chain couples TRBV30 to TRBJ1-1; 7 positions match TRBD1. CDR1 and CDR2 from the germline V gene are GTSNPN and SVGIG (reference sequence). This CDR3 is 14 amino acids long. Trimming removed 0 bases from V and 1 base from J; junction bases left unmatched: 2. The CDR3 loop is CAWSVGTANTEAFF. CDR3 DNA sequence: TGTGCCTGGAGTGTTGGGACAGCGAACACTGAAGCTTTCTTT. Using reference TRBV30 and TRBJ1-1 for the parts outside the CDR3, the full variable domain is SQTIHQWPATLVQPVGSPLSLECTVEGTSNPNLYWYRQAAGRGLQLLFYSVGIGQISSEVPQNLSASRPQDRQFILSSKKLLLSDSGFYLCAWSVGTANTEAFFGQGTRLTVV.

The chain couples TRBV30 to TRBJ2-7; D gene uncertain. The length of the CDR3 is 11 residues. V shed 1 base and J shed 4 bases, with 5 bases lying between them. Germline CDR1 GTSNPN, CDR2 SVGIG (reference sequence). In DNA, the CDR3 is TGTGCCTGGAGTGCCCGGTACGAGCAGTACTTC. It codes for CAWSARYEQYF.

The chain employs TRBV7-9 and TRBJ2-1; 10 bases fit TRBD2. Losses at the gene ends were 1 base for V and 5 bases for J; bases not matched to a gene: 2. The CDR3 extends over 15 amino acids. Germline assignment: CDR1 SEHNR and CDR2 FQNEAQ (reference sequence). CDR3 in DNA: TGTGCCAGCAGCTTAGGGCTAGCGGGAGACAATGAGCAGTTCTTC. Translating it yields CASSLGLAGDNEQFF.

The count of this clone is one. CDR3 in amino acids: CASSVGQLGGEKLFF. CDR3 sequence (DNA): TGTGCCAGCAGCGTAGGGCAGTTAGGGGGTGAAAAACTGTTTTTT. The V and J genes are TRBV9 and TRBJ1-4; the D gene is possibly TRBD1 (6 bases). The CDR3 length is 15 residues. From germline, CDR1 is SGDLS and CDR2 YYNGEE. The V and J ends lost 0 bases and 7 bases respectively, with 13 bases between them.

This chain joins TRBV30 and TRBJ2-3, with D perhaps matching TRBD2 (6 bases). Germline V CDR1 and CDR2: GTSNPN, SVGIG (reference sequence). This CDR3 contains 15 residues. Trimming took off 3 bases at V and 0 bases at J, with 13 bases between the two ends. This CDR3 is CAWRSGLFSTDTQYF. As DNA, the CDR3 is TGTGCCTGGAGAAGCGGGCTTTTTAGCACAGATACGCAGTATTTT.

The table lists this clone with a count of one. The chain recombines TRBV19 with TRBJ1-2; TRBD1 aligns across 7 bases. The germline V gene has CDR1 LNHDA and CDR2 SQIVND (reference sequence). With 8 bases clipped from V and 3 bases from J, the junction kept 3 bases outside the gene matches. CDR3 size: 12 residues. CDR3 residues: CASEGADYGYTF. The CDR3, as DNA: TGTGCCAGTGAGGGGGCGGACTATGGCTACACCTTC.

The rearrangement links TRBV18 to TRBJ2-2, with D possibly being TRBD1 (6 bases). This CDR3 spans 15 amino acids. The germline V gene has CDR1 KGHSH and CDR2 LQKENI. The V and J ends lost 6 bases and 0 bases respectively, with 11 bases between them. This chain's CDR3 is CASSHRTANTGELFF. CDR3 DNA: TGTGCCAGCTCCCACAGGACAGCGAACACCGGGGAGCTGTTTTTT.

The CDR3 here is CASSLLRTSGGDYNEQFF. Written as DNA, the CDR3 is TGCGCCAGCAGCTTGCTAAGGACTAGCGGAGGAGATTACAATGAGCAGTTCTTC. The J gene is TRBJ2-1, the V gene TRBV5-1; 10 bases are a match to TRBD2. The CDR3 runs 18 residues. V shed 1 base and J 4 bases; nucleotides not matched to a gene: 11. Per the germline V gene, CDR1 is SGHRS and CDR2 is YFSETQ.

The CDR3 coding sequence is TGCGCCAGCAGCCCGGGACAGGGGGCAGGTGCTGAAGCTTTCTTT. Residues: CASSPGQGAGAEAFF. The chain recombines TRBV5-1 with TRBJ1-1; TRBD1 matches 12 bases. CDR1 is SGHRS and CDR2 is YFSETQ in the germline V gene. V lost 4 bases and J lost 6; bases outside the gene matches: 7. The CDR3 has 15 residues.

The chain employs TRBV10-2 and TRBJ2-2, with D perhaps TRBD2 (5 bases). This CDR3 region has 12 residues. With 6 bases removed from V and 3 bases from J, the gap between germline ends came to 5 bases. Germline V lookup: CDR1 WSHSY, CDR2 SAAADI. DNA of the CDR3: TGCGCCAGCAGGGACTACACCGGGGAGCTGTTTTTT. Protein sequence: CASRDYTGELFF.

The count of this clone is one. The chain combines TRBV5-4 with TRBJ1-2; D might be TRBD1 (6 bases). Germline V CDR1 and CDR2: SGHNT, YYREEE (reference sequence). The CDR3 has 14 amino acids. V was pared by 4 bases and J by 2 bases, with 12 bases between. CDR3 sequence (DNA): TGTGCCAGCAGCCCCCCCAGGGGAAACTATGGCTACACCTTC. This gives the protein CASSPPRGNYGYTF.

V gene TRBV2 combines with J gene TRBJ1-3; D might be TRBD1 (5 bases). The CDR3 runs 16 residues. The germline gives CDR1 SNHLY, CDR2 FYNNEI. The V end was cut by 2 bases, the J end by 0 bases, with 11 bases between. In DNA, the CDR3 is TGTGCCAGCAGTGAATCAGGGTCGGGCTCTGGAAACACCATATATTTT. Amino acid sequence: CASSESGSGSGNTIYF.

This clone has just one count. This chain joins TRBV18 and TRBJ2-2; perhaps TRBD2 as D (5 bases). The CDR3 consists of 18 residues. The germline V gene has CDR1 KGHSH and CDR2 LQKENI. V was clipped by 1 base and J by 3 bases, with 18 bases between them. This chain's CDR3 is CASSPRKGRRKDTGELFF. The DNA of the CDR3 is TGTGCCAGCTCACCACGGAAGGGTAGGAGGAAAGACACCGGGGAGCTGTTTTTT.

CDR3 residues: CASSLLAGSTDTQYF. The DNA for the CDR3 is TGTGCCAGCAGTTTGCTAGCGGGGAGCACAGATACGCAGTATTTT. The genes are TRBV27 and TRBJ2-3, with 9 bases identical to TRBD2. J gave up 0 bases and V 3 bases, and 1 base lay outside the gene matches. Germline loops: CDR1 MNHEY, CDR2 SMNVEV (reference sequence). The CDR3 is 15 amino acids.

The chain combines TRBV4-2 with TRBJ2-7, with D possibly TRBD1 on 5 matching bases. Germline V lookup: CDR1 LGHNA, CDR2 YNFKEQ. This CDR3 is 13 amino acids long. Trimming left V 1 base short and J 3 bases short, with 7 bases between. The CDR3 nucleotides read TGTGCCAGCAGCCAAGGGGGCAGCTACGAGCAGTACTTC. It specifies CASSQGGSYEQYF.

In nucleotides, the CDR3 is TGTGCCTGGAGCGTCGGGACTTCCTACGAGCAGTACTTC. Residues: CAWSVGTSYEQYF. The J gene is TRBJ2-7, the V gene TRBV30; possible D gene TRBD2, 6 bases. Germline CDR1 is GTSNPN and CDR2 is SVGIG (reference sequence). V lost 3 bases, J lost 1 base, and 10 bases lay in between. CDR3 length: 13 amino acids.

The J gene is TRBJ2-7, the V gene TRBV11-2; 8 bases are a match to TRBD2. V lost 3 bases to trimming and J lost 5 bases; unmatched junction nucleotides: 6. Germline lookup yields CDR1 SGHAT and CDR2 FQNNGV. The CDR3 loop spans 14 amino acids. The CDR3 loop is CASSFGAGDDEQYF. CDR3 nucleotides: TGTGCCAGCAGCTTTGGAGCGGGAGATGACGAGCAGTACTTC.